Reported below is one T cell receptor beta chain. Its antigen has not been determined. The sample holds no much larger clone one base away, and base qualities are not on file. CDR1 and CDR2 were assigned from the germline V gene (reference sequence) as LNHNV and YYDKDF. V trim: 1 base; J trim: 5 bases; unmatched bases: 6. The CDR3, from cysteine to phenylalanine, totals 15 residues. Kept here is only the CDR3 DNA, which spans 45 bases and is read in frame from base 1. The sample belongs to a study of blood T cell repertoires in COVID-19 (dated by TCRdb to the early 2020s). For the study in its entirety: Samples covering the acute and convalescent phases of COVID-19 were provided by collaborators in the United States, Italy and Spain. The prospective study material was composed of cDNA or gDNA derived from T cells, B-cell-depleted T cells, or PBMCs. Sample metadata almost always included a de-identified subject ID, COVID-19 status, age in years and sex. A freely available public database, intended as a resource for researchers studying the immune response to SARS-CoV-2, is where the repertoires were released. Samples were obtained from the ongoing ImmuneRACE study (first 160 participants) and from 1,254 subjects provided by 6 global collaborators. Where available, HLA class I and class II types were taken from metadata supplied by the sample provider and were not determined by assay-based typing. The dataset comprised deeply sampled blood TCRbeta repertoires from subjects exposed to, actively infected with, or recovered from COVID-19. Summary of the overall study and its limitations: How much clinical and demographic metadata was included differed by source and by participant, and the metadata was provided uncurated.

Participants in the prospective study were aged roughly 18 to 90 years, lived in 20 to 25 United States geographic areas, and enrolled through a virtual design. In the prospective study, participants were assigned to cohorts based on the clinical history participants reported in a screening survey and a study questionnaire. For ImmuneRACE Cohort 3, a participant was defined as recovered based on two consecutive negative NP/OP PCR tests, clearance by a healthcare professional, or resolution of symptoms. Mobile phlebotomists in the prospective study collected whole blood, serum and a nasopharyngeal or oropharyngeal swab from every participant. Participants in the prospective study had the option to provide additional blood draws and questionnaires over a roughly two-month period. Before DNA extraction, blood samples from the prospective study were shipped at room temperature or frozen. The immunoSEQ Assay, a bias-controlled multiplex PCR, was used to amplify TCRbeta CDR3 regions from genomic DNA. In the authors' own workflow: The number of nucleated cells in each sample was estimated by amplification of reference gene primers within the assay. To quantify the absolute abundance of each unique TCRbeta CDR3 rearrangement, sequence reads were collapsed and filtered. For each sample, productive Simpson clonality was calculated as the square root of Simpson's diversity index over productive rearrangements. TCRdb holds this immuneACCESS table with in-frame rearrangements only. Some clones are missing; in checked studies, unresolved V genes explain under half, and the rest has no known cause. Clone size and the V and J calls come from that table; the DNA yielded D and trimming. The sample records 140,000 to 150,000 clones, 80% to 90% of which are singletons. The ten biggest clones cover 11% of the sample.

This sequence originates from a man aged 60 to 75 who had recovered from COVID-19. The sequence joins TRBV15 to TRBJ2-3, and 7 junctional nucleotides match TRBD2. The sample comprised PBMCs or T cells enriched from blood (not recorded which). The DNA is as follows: TGTGCCACCAGCAGAGGAGAGGCTAGCGGAGATACGCAGTATTTT. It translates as CATSRGEASGDTQYF.